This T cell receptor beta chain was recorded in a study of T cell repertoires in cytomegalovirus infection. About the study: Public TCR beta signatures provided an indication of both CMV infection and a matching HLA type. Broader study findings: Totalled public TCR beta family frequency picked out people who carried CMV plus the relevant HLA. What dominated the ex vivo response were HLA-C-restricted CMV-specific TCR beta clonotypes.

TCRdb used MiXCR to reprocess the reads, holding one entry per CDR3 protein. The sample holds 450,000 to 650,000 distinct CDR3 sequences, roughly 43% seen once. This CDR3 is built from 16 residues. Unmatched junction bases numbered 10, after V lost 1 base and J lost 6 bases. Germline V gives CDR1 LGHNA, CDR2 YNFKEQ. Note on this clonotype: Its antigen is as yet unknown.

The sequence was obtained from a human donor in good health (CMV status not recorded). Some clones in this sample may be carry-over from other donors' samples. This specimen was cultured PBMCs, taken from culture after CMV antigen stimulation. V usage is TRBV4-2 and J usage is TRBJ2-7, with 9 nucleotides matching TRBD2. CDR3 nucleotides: TGTGCCAGCAGCCAAGCTAGGACTAGCGTCGTGATCGAGCAGTACTTC. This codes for CASSQARTSVVIEQYF.